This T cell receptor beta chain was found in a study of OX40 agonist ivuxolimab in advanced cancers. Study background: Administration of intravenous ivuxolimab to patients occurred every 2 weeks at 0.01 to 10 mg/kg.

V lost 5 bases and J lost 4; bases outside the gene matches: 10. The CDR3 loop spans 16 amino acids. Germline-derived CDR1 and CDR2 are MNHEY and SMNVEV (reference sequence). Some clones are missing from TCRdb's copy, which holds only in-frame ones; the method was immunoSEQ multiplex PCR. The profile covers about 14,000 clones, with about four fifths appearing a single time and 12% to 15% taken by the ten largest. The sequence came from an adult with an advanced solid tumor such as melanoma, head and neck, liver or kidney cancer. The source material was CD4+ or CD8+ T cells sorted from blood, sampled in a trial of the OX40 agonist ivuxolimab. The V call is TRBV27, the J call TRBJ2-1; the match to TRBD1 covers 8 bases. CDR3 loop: CASSILDRGSYNEQFF. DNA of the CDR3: TGTGCCAGCAGTATCCTAGACAGGGGATCGTACAATGAGCAGTTCTTC.